These 21 T cell receptor beta chains were sequenced from one sample in a study of cytomegalovirus exposure and HLA in healthy donors. PCR involved 60 Vbeta and 13 Jbeta primers. Here immunoSEQ multiplex PCR was the method, and the copy in TCRdb shows in-frame clones only, minus some. This sample yields approximately 100,000 clones, of which 85% are seen a single time; 7% to 8.5% belongs to the top ten. Sequenced: PBMCs. All receptors derive from a man aged 35-49 years in good health and CMV-seropositive.

The gene calls are TRBV7-9 and TRBJ1-2; 7 bases are a match to TRBD1. Germline values: CDR1 SEHNR, CDR2 FQNEAQ (reference sequence). With 7 bases clipped from V and 0 bases from J, the junction kept 5 bases outside the gene matches. CDR3 length equals 14 residues. The CDR3 spells CASTRQGTNYGYTF. CDR3 DNA: TGTGCCAGCACCCGACAGGGAACTAACTATGGCTACACCTTC.

V usage is TRBV19 and J usage is TRBJ1-5; D unresolved. Germline CDR1 LNHDA, CDR2 SQIVND (reference sequence). This CDR3 is built from 17 residues. Trimming removed 2 bases from V and 9 bases from J, with 23 bases in between. The CDR3 DNA reads TGTGCCAGTAGTATACCTCTCACCCCATTAGCGGAGCGGCCCCAGCATTTT. As protein: CASSIPLTPLAERPQHF. The whole variable domain, remainder taken from reference TRBV19 and TRBJ1-5, is DGGITQSPKYLFRKEGQNVTLSCEQNLNHDAMYWYRQDPGQGLRLIYYSQIVNDFQKGDIAEGYSVSREKKESFPLTVTSAQKNPTAFYLCASSIPLTPLAERPQHFGDGTRLSIL.

CDR3 DNA: TGCGCCAGCAGCTCCCTGCCGACAGGTTACCAAGAGACCCAGTACTTC. It translates to CASSSLPTGYQETQYF. V usage is TRBV5-1 and J usage is TRBJ2-5, with D perhaps TRBD1 (6 bases). V lost 3 bases and J 0 bases, leaving 15 bases between the germline ends. Germline V lookup: CDR1 SGHRS, CDR2 YFSETQ. The CDR3 contains 16 residues.

This chain connects TRBV11-3 to TRBJ2-3; 7 bases align to TRBD1. The CDR3 is 14 residues long. The V and J ends lost 5 bases and 4 bases, in that order; junction bases with no gene match: 6. Germline CDR1 reads SGHNT; CDR2 reads YENEEA. CDR3 amino acids: CASSGRQGPDTQYF. Here the CDR3 DNA reads TGTGCCAGCAGCGGAAGACAGGGACCAGATACGCAGTATTTT.

J is TRBJ2-1 and V is TRBV19; TRBD1 matches 7 bases. Losses at the gene ends were 2 bases for V and 6 bases for J; bases not matched to a gene: 10. CDR3 length: 16 amino acids. Germline V CDR1 and CDR2: LNHDA, SQIVND (reference sequence). The CDR3 DNA follows: TGTGCCAGTAGTATATGGAAGGGGGCTAGCTTCAATGAGCAGTTCTTC. Its translation is CASSIWKGASFNEQFF. Together with reference TRBV19 and TRBJ2-1, the CDR3 gives the full variable domain: DGGITQSPKYLFRKEGQNVTLSCEQNLNHDAMYWYRQDPGQGLRLIYYSQIVNDFQKGDIAEGYSVSREKKESFPLTVTSAQKNPTAFYLCASSIWKGASFNEQFFGPGTRLTVL.

This chain uses TRBV4-1 with TRBJ2-7, with 14 bases matching TRBD2. The CDR3 has 15 residues. Trimming at V came to 4 bases and at J to 4 bases, leaving 3 bases not matched to a gene. Germline V lookup: CDR1 MGHRA, CDR2 YSYEKL. Written as DNA, the CDR3 is TGCGCCAGCAGCCCCGGGACTAGCGGGAGTTACGAGCAGTACTTC. The encoded protein is CASSPGTSGSYEQYF.

The chain employs TRBV12-5 and TRBJ2-7; TRBD2 matches at 7 bases. With 7 bases clipped from V and 3 bases from J, the junction kept 15 bases outside the gene matches. Germline V gene lookup returns CDR1 LGHNT and CDR2 FRNRAP. The CDR3 runs to 16 residues. The CDR3 spells CASDDPTGAGHYEQYF. DNA of the CDR3: TGTGCTAGTGATGACCCGACGGGAGCGGGGCACTACGAGCAGTACTTC.

The genes are TRBV30 and TRBJ1-2; 11 bases agree with TRBD1. The CDR3 spans 13 residues. Trimming took 7 bases from V and 4 from J; bases not matched to a gene: 5. CDR1 and CDR2 from the germline V gene are GTSNPN and SVGIG (reference sequence). The CDR3 is CALGQGDAYGYTF. CDR3 DNA sequence: TGTGCCTTGGGACAGGGGGACGCCTATGGCTACACCTTC.

The chain's CDR3 is CASSLEAGYGYTF. CDR3 in DNA: TGTGCCAGCAGCTTGGAGGCGGGTTATGGCTACACCTTC. The chain has TRBV5-8 and TRBJ1-2; D is unclear. Trimming pared 0 bases from V and 5 bases from J, leaving 8 bases between. Germline V gives CDR1 SGHTS, CDR2 YDEGEE. This CDR3 has 13 amino acids.

This rearrangement joins TRBV2 to TRBJ2-3; 10 nucleotides line up with TRBD2. The length of the CDR3 is 17 residues. Germline trimming cut 6 bases from V and 5 bases from J; bases unmatched to any gene: 14. The V gene's germline CDR1 is SNHLY and CDR2 FYNNEI. DNA for the CDR3: TGTGCCAGCAGGGCTAATATAGCGGGAGGAAGAGGAGATACGCAGTATTTT. Protein sequence: CASRANIAGGRGDTQYF.

The chain carries TRBV5-4 and TRBJ2-3, with 8 bases that match TRBD1. Germline V gene lookup returns CDR1 SGHNT and CDR2 YYREEE (reference sequence). The CDR3 totals 17 residues. With V trimmed by 0 bases and J by 1 base, 7 bases remained unmatched. The CDR3 DNA reads as TGTGCCAGCAGCTTGGCCGGACAGGGAGTTGGCACAGATACGCAGTATTTT. As protein: CASSLAGQGVGTDTQYF.

This clone was observed once. This chain joins TRBV7-9 and TRBJ1-2; D is uncertain. V lost 5 bases to trimming and J lost 4 bases, with 11 bases between them. The CDR3 has 13 residues. Germline V CDR1 and CDR2: SEHNR, FQNEAQ (reference sequence). The CDR3 DNA sequence: TGTGCCAGCAGCCGTGACATTTCCTATGGCTACACCTTC. Residues: CASSRDISYGYTF.

Points on this clone: At one of its ends the junction is not consistent with the germline gene, which may arise from a read error. J is TRBJ2-2 and V is TRBV5-1; D might be TRBD2 (6 bases). The CDR3 spans 15 residues. Germline V gene data show CDR1 as SGHRS and CDR2 as YFSETQ. The CDR3 region has the DNA TGCGCCAGCAGCTTGGATATGGGGGTCGGCGGGGAGCTGCTTTTT. It specifies CASSLDMGVGGELLF.

The gene calls are TRBV2 and TRBJ1-4; 10 positions match TRBD1. The CDR3 spans 16 residues. Per the germline V gene, CDR1 is SNHLY and CDR2 is FYNNEI. V was clipped by 6 bases and J by 10 bases; unmatched bases: 14. The CDR3, as DNA: TGTGCCAGCAGACCCCGGTCGGACAGGGGGTCGGCAAAACTGTTTTTT. Translating gives CASRPRSDRGSAKLFF. Combining the CDR3 with reference TRBV2 and TRBJ1-4 gives the whole variable domain EPEVTQTPSHQVTQMGQEVILRCVPISNHLYFYWYRQILGQKVEFLVSFYNNEISEKSEIFDDQFSVERPDGSNFTLKIRSTKLEDSAMYFCASRPRSDRGSAKLFFGSGTQLSVL.

This chain joins TRBV6-6 and TRBJ2-5; D gene unclear. The ends were cut back, 8 bases at V and 2 bases at J, with 6 bases in the middle. CDR1 is MNHNY, CDR2 SVGAGI, per germline (reference sequence). CDR3 size: 11 residues. Here the CDR3 DNA reads TGTGCCAGCTCAGAACAAGAGACCCAGTACTTC. It specifies CASSEQETQYF.

V and J are TRBV7-8 and TRBJ2-7, with 9 bases lining up with TRBD1. CDR1 SGHVS and CDR2 FQNEAQ come from the germline V gene. J gave up 5 bases and V 3 bases, and 11 bases lay outside the gene matches. The CDR3 consists of 16 residues. For the CDR3, the DNA is TGTGCCAGCAGCTTTGACCGGGACAGGGTCATCCACGAGCAGTACTTC. Amino acid sequence: CASSFDRDRVIHEQYF.

In its sample, this clone was seen a few times. The chain has TRBV10-1 and TRBJ1-5, with 7 bases that match TRBD1. Germline V CDR1 and CDR2: WNHNN, SYGVQD (reference sequence). Trimming removed 4 bases from V and 7 bases from J; junction bases left unmatched: 7. This CDR3 is 14 amino acids long. The CDR3 coding sequence is TGCGCCAGCAGTGTAGACAGGGTAAGGCAGCCCCAGCATTTT. Amino acid sequence: CASSVDRVRQPQHF.

This sequence joins TRBV18 and TRBJ2-5; 15 nucleotides align to TRBD2. CDR1 KGHSH and CDR2 LQKENI come from the germline V gene. The CDR3 covers 16 residues. V trimming: 4 bases; J trimming: 3 bases; junction bases outside the gene matches: 3. The CDR3 DNA follows: TGTGCCAGCTCACTTTGGACTAGCGGGAGGGAAGAGACCCAGTACTTC. It specifies CASSLWTSGREETQYF.

Only one count was recorded for this clone. The J gene is TRBJ2-3, the V gene TRBV11-3; D unresolved. This CDR3 has 13 residues. Germline CDR1 is SGHNT and CDR2 is YENEEA. V lost 6 bases, J lost 0 bases, and 7 bases lay in between. CDR3 nucleotide sequence: TGTGCCAGCAGAACCTACAGCACAGATACGCAGTATTTT. Residues: CASRTYSTDTQYF.

The chain employs TRBV6-5 and TRBJ2-5; D may be TRBD2 (5 bases). In germline, CDR1 is MNHEY, CDR2 SVGAGI. CDR3 length: 14 amino acids. Between the trimmed V and J ends, which lost 7 bases and 2 bases, there was a span of 14 bases. The CDR3 coding sequence is TGTGCCAGCACCGACACGGGGTGGCAAGAGACCCAGTACTTC. This translates into CASTDTGWQETQYF.

The J gene is TRBJ1-2, the V gene TRBV20-1, with D uncertain. The ends were cut back, 0 bases at V and 7 bases at J, with 6 bases in the middle. Germline loops: CDR1 DFQATT, CDR2 SNEGSKA (reference sequence). The CDR3 sequence is 11 residues long. Written as DNA, the CDR3 is TGCAGTGCTAGAGATCTAGCTGGCTACACCTTC. It is translated as CSARDLAGYTF.